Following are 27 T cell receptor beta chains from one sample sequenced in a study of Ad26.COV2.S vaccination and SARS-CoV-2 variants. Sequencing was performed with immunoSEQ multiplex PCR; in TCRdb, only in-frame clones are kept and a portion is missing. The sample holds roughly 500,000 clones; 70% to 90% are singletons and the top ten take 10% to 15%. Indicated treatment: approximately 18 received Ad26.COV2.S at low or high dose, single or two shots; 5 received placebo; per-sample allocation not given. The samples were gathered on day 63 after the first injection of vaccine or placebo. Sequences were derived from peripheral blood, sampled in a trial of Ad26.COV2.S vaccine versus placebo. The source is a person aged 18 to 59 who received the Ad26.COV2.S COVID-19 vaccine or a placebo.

The CDR3 region is CASTQVDSQSGNTIYF. The CDR3 DNA reads as TGTGCCAGTACCCAAGTCGACTCTCAATCTGGAAACACCATATATTTT. The V call is TRBV19, the J call TRBJ1-3; D ambiguous. V gave up 7 bases and J gave up 1 base, with 17 bases separating them. CDR3 length equals 16 residues. Germline V gene data show CDR1 as LNHDA and CDR2 as SQIVND (reference sequence).

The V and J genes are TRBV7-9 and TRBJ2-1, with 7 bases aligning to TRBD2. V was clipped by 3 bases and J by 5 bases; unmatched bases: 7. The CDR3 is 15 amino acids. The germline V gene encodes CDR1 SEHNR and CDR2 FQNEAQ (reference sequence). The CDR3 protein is CASSFRDYLHNEQFF. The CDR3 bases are TGTGCCAGCAGCTTCCGGGACTACCTTCACAATGAGCAGTTCTTC.

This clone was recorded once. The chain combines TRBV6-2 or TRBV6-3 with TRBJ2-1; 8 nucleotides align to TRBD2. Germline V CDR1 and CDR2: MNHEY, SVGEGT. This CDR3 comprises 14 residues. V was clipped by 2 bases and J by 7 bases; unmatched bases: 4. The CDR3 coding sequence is TGTGCCAGCAGTTACCCGAGCGGGAGAAATGAGCAGTTCTTC. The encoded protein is CASSYPSGRNEQFF.

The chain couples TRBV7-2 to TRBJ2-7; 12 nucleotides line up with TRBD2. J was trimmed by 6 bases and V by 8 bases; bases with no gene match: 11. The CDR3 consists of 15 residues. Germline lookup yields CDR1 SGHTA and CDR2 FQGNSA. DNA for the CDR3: TGTGCCAGCCAAAGGCCCCTAGCGGGAGGGGGCGAGCAGTACTTC. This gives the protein CASQRPLAGGGEQYF.

The CDR3: CASSLGWGRNTGELFF. In DNA form, the CDR3 reads TGTGCCAGCAGCTTAGGCTGGGGCCGGAACACCGGGGAGCTGTTTTTT. The chain uses TRBV7-2 and TRBJ2-2; a possible D gene is TRBD1 (5 bases). The CDR3 is made up of 16 amino acids. Germline CDR1 SGHTA, CDR2 FQGNSA. V was trimmed by 1 base and J by 1 base, leaving 10 bases between them.

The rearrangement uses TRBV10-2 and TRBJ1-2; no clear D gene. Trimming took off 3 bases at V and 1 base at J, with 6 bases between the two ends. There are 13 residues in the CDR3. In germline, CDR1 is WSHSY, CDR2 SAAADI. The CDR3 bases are TGCGCCAGCAGTGATGGGAATAACTATGGCTACACCTTC. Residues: CASSDGNNYGYTF.

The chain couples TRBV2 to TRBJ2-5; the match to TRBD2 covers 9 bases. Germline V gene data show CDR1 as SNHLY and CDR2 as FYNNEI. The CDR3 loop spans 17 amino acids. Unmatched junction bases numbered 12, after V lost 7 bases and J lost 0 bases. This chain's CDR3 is CASKRLAVKSYQETQYF. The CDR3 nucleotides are TGTGCCAGCAAGAGACTAGCGGTGAAATCGTACCAAGAGACCCAGTACTTC.

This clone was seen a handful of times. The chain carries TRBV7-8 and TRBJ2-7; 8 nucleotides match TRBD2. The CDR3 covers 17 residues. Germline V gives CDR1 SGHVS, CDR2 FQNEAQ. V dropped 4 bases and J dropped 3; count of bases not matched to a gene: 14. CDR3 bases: TGTGCCAGCAGCTCCGGTGCGGGAGGTTCCGGGGGCTACGAGCAGTACTTC. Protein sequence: CASSSGAGGSGGYEQYF.

CDR3 bases: TGTGCCAGCAGCTTAGCCCCCGACAGGGATTATGGCTACACCTTC. This gives the protein CASSLAPDRDYGYTF. J is TRBJ1-2 and V is TRBV7-2; 7 nucleotides align to TRBD1. Losses at the gene ends were 0 bases for V and 5 bases for J; bases not matched to a gene: 6. Germline CDR1 reads SGHTA; CDR2 reads FQGNSA. The CDR3 has 15 residues.

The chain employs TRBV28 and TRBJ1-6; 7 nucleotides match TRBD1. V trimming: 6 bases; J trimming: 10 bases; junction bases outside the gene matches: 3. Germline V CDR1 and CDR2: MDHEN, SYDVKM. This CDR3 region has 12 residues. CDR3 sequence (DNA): TGTGCCAGCAGCAAGACAGGGTCACCCCTCCACTTT. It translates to CASSKTGSPLHF.

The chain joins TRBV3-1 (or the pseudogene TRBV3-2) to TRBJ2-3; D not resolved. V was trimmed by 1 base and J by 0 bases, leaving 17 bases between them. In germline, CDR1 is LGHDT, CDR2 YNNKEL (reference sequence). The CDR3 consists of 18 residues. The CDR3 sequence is CASSQGVLAESSTDTQYF. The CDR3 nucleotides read TGTGCCAGCAGCCAAGGAGTGTTGGCGGAATCTAGCACAGATACGCAGTATTTT.

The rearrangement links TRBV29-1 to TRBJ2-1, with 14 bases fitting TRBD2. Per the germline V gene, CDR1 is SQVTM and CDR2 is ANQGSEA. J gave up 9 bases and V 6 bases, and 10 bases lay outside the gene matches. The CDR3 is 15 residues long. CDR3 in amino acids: CSVDKGLAGAGEQFF. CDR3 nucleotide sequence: TGCAGCGTCGATAAGGGACTAGCGGGAGCAGGTGAGCAGTTCTTC.

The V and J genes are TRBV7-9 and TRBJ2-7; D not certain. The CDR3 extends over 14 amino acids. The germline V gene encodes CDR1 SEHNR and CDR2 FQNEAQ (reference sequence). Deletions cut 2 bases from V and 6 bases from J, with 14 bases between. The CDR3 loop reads CASSLKDLGSEQYF. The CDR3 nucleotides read TGTGCCAGCAGCTTAAAAGATTTAGGATCCGAGCAGTACTTC.

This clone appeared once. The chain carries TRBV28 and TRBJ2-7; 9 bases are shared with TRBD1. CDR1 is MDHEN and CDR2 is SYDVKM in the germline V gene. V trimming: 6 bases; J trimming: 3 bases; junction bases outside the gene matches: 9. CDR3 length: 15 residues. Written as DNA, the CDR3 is TGTGCCAGCAGAGTCACAGGGGGCGCGGGCTACGAGCAGTACTTC. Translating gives CASRVTGGAGYEQYF.

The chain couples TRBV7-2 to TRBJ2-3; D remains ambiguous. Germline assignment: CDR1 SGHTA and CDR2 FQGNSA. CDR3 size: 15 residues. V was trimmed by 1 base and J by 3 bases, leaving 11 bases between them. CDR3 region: CASSLVRPETDTQYF. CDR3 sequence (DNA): TGTGCCAGCAGCTTAGTCCGTCCGGAGACAGATACGCAGTATTTT.

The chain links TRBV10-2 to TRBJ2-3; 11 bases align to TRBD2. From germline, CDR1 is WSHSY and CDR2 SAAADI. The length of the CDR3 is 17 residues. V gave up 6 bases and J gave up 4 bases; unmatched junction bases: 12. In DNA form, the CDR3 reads TGCGCCAGCAGGAGACTAGCGGGAACACAGCGGGCAGATACGCAGTATTTT. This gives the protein CASRRLAGTQRADTQYF.

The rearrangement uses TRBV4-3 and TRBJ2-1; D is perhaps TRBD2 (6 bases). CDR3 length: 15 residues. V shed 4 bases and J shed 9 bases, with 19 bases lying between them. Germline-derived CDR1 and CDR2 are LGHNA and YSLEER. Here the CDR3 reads CASSRVGGGVGEQFF. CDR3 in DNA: TGCGCCAGCAGCCGGGTGGGAGGAGGTGTCGGTGAGCAGTTCTTC.

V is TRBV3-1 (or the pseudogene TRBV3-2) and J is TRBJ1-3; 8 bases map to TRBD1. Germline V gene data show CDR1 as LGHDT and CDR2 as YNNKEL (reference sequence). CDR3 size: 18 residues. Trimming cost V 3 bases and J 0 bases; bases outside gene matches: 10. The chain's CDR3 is CASSQILAGQGSGNTIYF. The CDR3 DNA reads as TGTGCCAGCAGCCAGATTTTGGCAGGACAGGGCTCTGGAAACACCATATATTTT.

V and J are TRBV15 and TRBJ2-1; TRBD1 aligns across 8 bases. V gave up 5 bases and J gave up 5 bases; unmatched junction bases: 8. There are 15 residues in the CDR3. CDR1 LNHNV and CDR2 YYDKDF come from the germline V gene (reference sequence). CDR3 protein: CATSGRTGSHNEQFF. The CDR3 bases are TGTGCCACCAGCGGCCGGACAGGGTCCCACAATGAGCAGTTCTTC.

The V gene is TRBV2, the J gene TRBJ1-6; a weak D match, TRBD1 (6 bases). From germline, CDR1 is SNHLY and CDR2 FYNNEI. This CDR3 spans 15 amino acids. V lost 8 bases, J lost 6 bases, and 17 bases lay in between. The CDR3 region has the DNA TGTGCCAGCGGCCTACAGGGAGAGGGTAATTCACCCCTCCACTTT. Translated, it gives CASGLQGEGNSPLHF.

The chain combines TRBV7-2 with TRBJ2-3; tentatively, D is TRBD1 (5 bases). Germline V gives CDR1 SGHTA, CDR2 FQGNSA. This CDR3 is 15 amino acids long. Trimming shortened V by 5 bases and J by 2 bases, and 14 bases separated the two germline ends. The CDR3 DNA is TGTGCCAGCAGCCCCCAGACAGATAACACAGATACGCAGTATTTT. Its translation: CASSPQTDNTDTQYF.

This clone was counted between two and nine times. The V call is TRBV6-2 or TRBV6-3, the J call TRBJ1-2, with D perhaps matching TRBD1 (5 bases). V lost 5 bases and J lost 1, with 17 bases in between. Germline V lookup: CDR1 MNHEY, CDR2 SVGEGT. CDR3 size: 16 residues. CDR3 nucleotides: TGTGCCAGCAGTCGTCTTGGGACGGAACATAACTATGGCTACACCTTC. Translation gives CASSRLGTEHNYGYTF.

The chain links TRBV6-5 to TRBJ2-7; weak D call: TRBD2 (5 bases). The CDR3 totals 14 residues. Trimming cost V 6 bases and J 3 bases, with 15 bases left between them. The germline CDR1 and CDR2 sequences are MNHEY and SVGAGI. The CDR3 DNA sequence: TGTGCCAGCAGCAACGGGGTAAAAGTCTACGAGCAGTACTTC. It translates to CASSNGVKVYEQYF.

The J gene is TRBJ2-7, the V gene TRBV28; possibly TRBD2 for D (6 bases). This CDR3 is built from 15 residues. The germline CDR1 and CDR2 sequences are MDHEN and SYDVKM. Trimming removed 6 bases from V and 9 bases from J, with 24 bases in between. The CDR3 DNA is TGTGCCAGCAGCCCCCTAGACTTTGACGGGGGTGTGCAGTACTTC. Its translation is CASSPLDFDGGVQYF.

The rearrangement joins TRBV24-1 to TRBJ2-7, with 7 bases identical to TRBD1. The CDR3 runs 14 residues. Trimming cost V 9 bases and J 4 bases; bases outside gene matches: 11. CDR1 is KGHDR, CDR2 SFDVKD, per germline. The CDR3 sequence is CATAPRGSPYEQYF. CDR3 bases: TGTGCCACCGCTCCCAGGGGGAGCCCGTACGAGCAGTACTTC.

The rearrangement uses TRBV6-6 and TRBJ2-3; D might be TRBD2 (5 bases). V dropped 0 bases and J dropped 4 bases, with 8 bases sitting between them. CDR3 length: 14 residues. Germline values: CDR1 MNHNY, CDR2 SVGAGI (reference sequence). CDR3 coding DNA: TGTGCCAGCAGTTACTCGCCGAGGGCAGATACGCAGTATTTT. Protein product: CASSYSPRADTQYF.

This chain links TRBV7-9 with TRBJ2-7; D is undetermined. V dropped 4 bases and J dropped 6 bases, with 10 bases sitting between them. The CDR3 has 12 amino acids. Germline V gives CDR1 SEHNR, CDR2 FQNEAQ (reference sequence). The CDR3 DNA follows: TGTGCCAGCAGCTCATGGGCAGCCGAGCAGTACTTC. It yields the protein CASSSWAAEQYF.